This TCR beta chain was profiled in a study of T cells in Graves' hyperthyroidism and ophthalmopathy. Background on the study: Prior to any treatment, at the point of initial diagnosis, peripheral blood was collected. Regarding the study as a whole: In the blood, most expanded thyroid clonotypes above 0.001 appeared as well.

Researchers amplified the TCR beta CDR3 regions from RNA transcripts. Primed by the HTBI set, a first-round RT-PCR was run on the TCR CDR3. Using its own MiXCR run on the multiplex PCR reads, TCRdb lists one record per CDR3 protein. The data show about 180,000 distinct CDR3 sequences, approximately 17% seen once. Criteria for exclusion of patients were uncontrolled infection, other autoimmune disease, pregnancy or lactation. The PBMCs had their origin in more than 9.5 ml of fresh peripheral blood. Many counts were recorded for this clonotype. Antigen specificity is unknown. The CDR3 is made up of 15 amino acids. Germline V CDR1 and CDR2: MNHEY, SMNVEV (reference sequence). Trimming took 6 bases from V and 1 from J, leaving 10 bases between them.

The clonotype originates from a woman aged 50 to 60 with Graves' hyperthyroidism. Sequenced sample: blood. The chain joins TRBV27 to TRBJ2-6, with D perhaps matching TRBD2 (6 bases). Here the CDR3 reads CASSGGVSGANVLTF. DNA of the CDR3: TGTGCCAGCAGCGGGGGTGTTTCTGGGGCCAACGTCCTGACTTTC.